Below are 7 T cell receptor beta chains sequenced from a single sample in a study of blood T cell repertoires in COVID-19. TCRdb keeps only in-frame clones here, not all; method: immunoSEQ multiplex PCR. The top ten hold 15% to 20% of the sample, which has some 14,000 clones, approximately 88% seen once. The sequencing input was peripheral blood. The receptors come from a human donor with active COVID-19. The donor label of this sample is uncertain.

The chain combines TRBV9 with TRBJ1-1, with D possibly being TRBD1 (5 bases). Germline V gene lookup returns CDR1 SGDLS and CDR2 YYNGEE. Trimming shortened V by 4 bases and J by 4 bases, and 14 bases separated the two germline ends. This CDR3 region has 14 residues. The chain's CDR3 is CASSSFDRGTEAFF. CDR3 in DNA: TGTGCCAGCAGCTCATTCGATAGGGGCACTGAAGCTTTCTTT.

There are a few counts of this clone. V and J are TRBV6-5 and TRBJ2-6; possibly TRBD1 for D (6 bases). The V gene's germline CDR1 is MNHEY and CDR2 SVGAGI. Trimming stripped 7 bases from V and 2 bases from J, with 12 bases between. The CDR3 has 15 residues. CDR3 sequence (DNA): TGTGCCAGCACACCGGACAGCCCTGGGGCCAACGTCCTGACTTTC. Amino acid sequence: CASTPDSPGANVLTF.

This clone was seen a few times. The chain employs TRBV4-3 and TRBJ1-1; TRBD1 agrees at 12 bases. In germline, CDR1 is LGHNA, CDR2 YSLEER. The CDR3 is 17 residues long. With 1 base clipped from V and 5 bases from J, the junction kept 8 bases outside the gene matches. The CDR3 loop reads CASSQAPGQGARTEAFF. The CDR3 DNA reads as TGCGCCAGCAGCCAAGCACCGGGACAGGGGGCACGGACTGAAGCTTTCTTT.

The chain joins TRBV9 to TRBJ1-3; no definite D call. The V end was cut by 4 bases, the J end by 0 bases, with 17 bases between. The V gene's germline CDR1 is SGDLS and CDR2 YYNGEE. This CDR3 has 17 residues. This CDR3 is CASSPGLLLNSGNTIYF. DNA for the CDR3: TGTGCCAGCAGCCCCGGTTTGCTCCTTAACTCTGGAAACACCATATATTTT. Drawing the rest from reference TRBV9 and TRBJ1-3, the complete variable domain is DSGVTQTPKHLITATGQRVTLRCSPRSGDLSVYWYQQSLDQGLQFLIQYYNGEERAKGNILERFSAQQFPDLHSELNLSSLELGDSALYFCASSPGLLLNSGNTIYFGEGSWLTVV.

This chain connects TRBV9 to TRBJ1-3, with a weak D call TRBD1 (6 bases). CDR1 and CDR2 (germline): SGDLS, YYNGEE. V was clipped by 4 bases and J by 1 base, with 15 bases between them. The CDR3 is made up of 16 amino acids. CDR3 loop: CASSQTIGGSGNTIYF. In DNA, the CDR3 is TGTGCCAGCAGCCAAACCATAGGGGGTTCTGGAAACACCATATATTTT. Looking up the rest from reference TRBV9 and TRBJ1-3 gives the full variable domain: DSGVTQTPKHLITATGQRVTLRCSPRSGDLSVYWYQQSLDQGLQFLIQYYNGEERAKGNILERFSAQQFPDLHSELNLSSLELGDSALYFCASSQTIGGSGNTIYFGEGSWLTVV.

V is TRBV18 and J is TRBJ2-2; TRBD1 matches at 7 bases. CDR1 is KGHSH, CDR2 LQKENI, per germline. This CDR3 spans 16 amino acids. The ends lost 0 bases at V and 5 bases at J; junction bases unmatched: 6. The CDR3 spells CASSPPTGRETGELFF. CDR3 coding DNA: TGTGCCAGCTCACCACCGACAGGGAGAGAAACCGGGGAGCTGTTTTTT. The complete variable domain, with remaining parts taken from reference TRBV18 and TRBJ2-2, reads NAGVMQNPRHLVRRRGQEARLRCSPMKGHSHVYWYRQLPEEGLKFMVYLQKENIIDESGMPKERFSAEFPKEGPSILRIQQVVRGDSAAYFCASSPPTGRETGELFFGEGSRLTVL.

The rearrangement joins TRBV28 to TRBJ2-1, with 9 bases aligning to TRBD2. The junction had 11 bases not matched to a gene; V was cut back by 1 base and J by 7 bases. The CDR3 extends over 17 amino acids. Per the germline V gene, CDR1 is MDHEN and CDR2 is SYDVKM. CDR3 sequence: CASSLSGLAGVLNEQFF. The DNA for the CDR3 is TGTGCCAGCAGTTTATCGGGGTTAGCGGGAGTTTTGAATGAGCAGTTCTTC.